This TCR beta chain was recovered during a study of OX40 agonist ivuxolimab in advanced cancers. Study-wide context: One patient with hepatocellular carcinoma and two with cutaneous melanoma, three in all, had partial responses. Study findings and constraints: Normalized T-cell clonal expansion was also low in a subset of nonresponders. The antigens recognized by the expanded peripheral T cells, that is their antigen specificity, were not determined.

Baseline, cycle 4 day 1, and cycle 7 day 1 were the blood sampling points. This clone was seen a few times. Its antigen is unidentified. Generated by immunoSEQ multiplex PCR, the TCRdb table keeps only in-frame clones and is missing some. The repertoire holds over 65,000 clones, approximately 86% seen once, with approximately 6.5% in the top ten. The origin of this receptor is an adult with an advanced solid tumor such as melanoma, head and neck, liver or kidney cancer. Sample: CD4+ or CD8+ T cells sorted from blood, taken in a trial of the OX40 agonist ivuxolimab.

CDR3 residues: CSVGPLPVTEAFF. The CDR3 DNA sequence: TGCAGCGTGGGTCCACTACCCGTTACTGAAGCTTTCTTT. The V call is TRBV29-1, the J call TRBJ1-1; D gene ambiguous. Germline V gives CDR1 SQVTM, CDR2 ANQGSEA. V was clipped by 6 bases and J by 5 bases, with 16 bases between them. The CDR3 extends over 13 amino acids.